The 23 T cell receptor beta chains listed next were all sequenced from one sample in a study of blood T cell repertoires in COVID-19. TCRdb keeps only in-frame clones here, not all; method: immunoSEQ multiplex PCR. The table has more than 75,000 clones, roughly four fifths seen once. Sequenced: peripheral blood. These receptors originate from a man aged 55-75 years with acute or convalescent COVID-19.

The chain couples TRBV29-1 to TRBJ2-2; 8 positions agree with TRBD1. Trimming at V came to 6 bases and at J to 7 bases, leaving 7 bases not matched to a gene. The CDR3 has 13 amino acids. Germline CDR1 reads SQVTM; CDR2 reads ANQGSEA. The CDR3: CSVAGQGGGELFF. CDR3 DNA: TGCAGCGTCGCCGGACAGGGAGGCGGGGAGCTGTTTTTT.

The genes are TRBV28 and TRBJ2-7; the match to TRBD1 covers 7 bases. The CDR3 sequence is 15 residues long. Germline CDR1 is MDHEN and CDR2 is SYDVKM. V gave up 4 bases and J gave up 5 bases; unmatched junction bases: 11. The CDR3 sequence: CASSSGGDRADEQYF. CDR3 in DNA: TGTGCCAGCAGTTCAGGGGGAGACAGGGCGGACGAGCAGTACTTC.

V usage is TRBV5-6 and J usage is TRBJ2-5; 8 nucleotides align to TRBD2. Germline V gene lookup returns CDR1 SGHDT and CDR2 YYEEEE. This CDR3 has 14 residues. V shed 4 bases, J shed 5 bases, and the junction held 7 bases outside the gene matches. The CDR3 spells CASSTYGGGETQYF. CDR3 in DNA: TGTGCCAGCAGCACCTACGGCGGGGGGGAGACCCAGTACTTC.

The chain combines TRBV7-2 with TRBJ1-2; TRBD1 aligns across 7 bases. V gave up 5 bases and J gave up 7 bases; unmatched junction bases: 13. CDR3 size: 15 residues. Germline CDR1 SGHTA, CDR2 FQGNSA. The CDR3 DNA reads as TGTGCCAGCAGCCCCCGGACAGGAGGTGGGTTTGGCTACACCTTC. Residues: CASSPRTGGGFGYTF. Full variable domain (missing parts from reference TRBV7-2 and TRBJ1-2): GAGVSQSPSNKVTEKGKDVELRCDPISGHTALYWYRQSLGQGLEFLIYFQGNSAPDKSGLPSDRFSAERTGGSVSTLTIQRTQQEDSAVYLCASSPRTGGGFGYTFGSGTRLTVV.

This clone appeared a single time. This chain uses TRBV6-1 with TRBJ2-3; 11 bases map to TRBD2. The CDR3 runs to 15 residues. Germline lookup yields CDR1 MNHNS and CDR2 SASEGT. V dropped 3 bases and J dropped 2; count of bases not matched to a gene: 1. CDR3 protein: CASSDSGRATDTQYF. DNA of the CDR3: TGTGCCAGCAGTGATAGCGGGAGGGCCACAGATACGCAGTATTTT.

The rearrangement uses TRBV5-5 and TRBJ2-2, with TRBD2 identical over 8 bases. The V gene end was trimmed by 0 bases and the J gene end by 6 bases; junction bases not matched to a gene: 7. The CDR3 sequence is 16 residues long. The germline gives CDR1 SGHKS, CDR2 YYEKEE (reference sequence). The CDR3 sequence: CASSLVGGGPAGELFF. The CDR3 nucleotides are TGTGCCAGCAGCTTGGTCGGCGGGGGGCCGGCCGGGGAGCTGTTTTTT.

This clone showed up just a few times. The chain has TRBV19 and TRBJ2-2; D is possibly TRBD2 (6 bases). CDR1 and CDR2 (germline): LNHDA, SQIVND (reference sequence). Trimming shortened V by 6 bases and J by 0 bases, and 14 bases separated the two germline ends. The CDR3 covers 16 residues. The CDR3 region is CASRGWGGANTGELFF. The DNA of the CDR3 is TGTGCCAGTAGGGGGTGGGGAGGAGCGAACACCGGGGAGCTGTTTTTT. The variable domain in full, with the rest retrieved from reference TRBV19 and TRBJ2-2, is DGGITQSPKYLFRKEGQNVTLSCEQNLNHDAMYWYRQDPGQGLRLIYYSQIVNDFQKGDIAEGYSVSREKKESFPLTVTSAQKNPTAFYLCASRGWGGANTGELFFGEGSRLTVL.

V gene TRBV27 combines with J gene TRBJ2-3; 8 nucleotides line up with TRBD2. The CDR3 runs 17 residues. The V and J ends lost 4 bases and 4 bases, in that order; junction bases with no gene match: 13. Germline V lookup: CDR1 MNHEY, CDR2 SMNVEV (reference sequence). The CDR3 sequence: CASSSPTGRGEADTQYF. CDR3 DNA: TGTGCCAGCAGTTCGCCCACCGGGCGGGGGGAGGCAGATACGCAGTATTTT.

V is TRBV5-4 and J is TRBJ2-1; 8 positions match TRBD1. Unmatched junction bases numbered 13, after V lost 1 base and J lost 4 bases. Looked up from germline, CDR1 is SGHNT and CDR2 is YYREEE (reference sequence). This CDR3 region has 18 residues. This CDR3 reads CASSLNPGLRGLYNEQFF. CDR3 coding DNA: TGTGCCAGCAGCTTGAATCCGGGACTCAGGGGGCTTTACAATGAGCAGTTCTTC.

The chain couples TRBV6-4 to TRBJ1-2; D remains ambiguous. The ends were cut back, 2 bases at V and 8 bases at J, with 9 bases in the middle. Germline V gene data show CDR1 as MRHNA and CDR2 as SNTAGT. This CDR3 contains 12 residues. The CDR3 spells CASSDGRHGYTF. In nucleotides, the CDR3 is TGTGCCAGCAGTGACGGCAGGCACGGCTACACCTTC.

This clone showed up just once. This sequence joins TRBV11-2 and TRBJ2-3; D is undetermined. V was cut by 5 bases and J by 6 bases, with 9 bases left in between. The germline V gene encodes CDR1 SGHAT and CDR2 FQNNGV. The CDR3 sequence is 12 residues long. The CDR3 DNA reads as TGTGCCAGCAGCCCTATGGGCGATACGCAGTATTTT. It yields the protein CASSPMGDTQYF.

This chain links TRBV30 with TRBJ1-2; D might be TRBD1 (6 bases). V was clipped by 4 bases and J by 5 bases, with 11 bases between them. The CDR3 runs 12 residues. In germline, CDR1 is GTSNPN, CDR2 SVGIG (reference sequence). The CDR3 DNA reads TGTGCCTGGATCCAAGGGGGATATGGCTACACCTTC. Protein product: CAWIQGGYGYTF.

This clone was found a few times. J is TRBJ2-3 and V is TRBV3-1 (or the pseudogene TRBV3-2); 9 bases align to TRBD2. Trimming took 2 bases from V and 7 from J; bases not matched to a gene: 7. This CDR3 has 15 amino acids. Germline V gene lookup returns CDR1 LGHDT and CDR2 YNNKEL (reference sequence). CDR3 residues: CASSQYSGSGYTQYF. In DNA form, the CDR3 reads TGTGCCAGCAGCCAATATAGCGGGAGCGGATATACGCAGTATTTT.

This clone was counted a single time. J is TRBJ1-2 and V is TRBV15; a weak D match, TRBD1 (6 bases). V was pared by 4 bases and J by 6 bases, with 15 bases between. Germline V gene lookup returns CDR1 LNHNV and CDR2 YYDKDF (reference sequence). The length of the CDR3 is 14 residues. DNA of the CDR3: TGTGCCACCAGCAAGGGGGGGCGCGTCGATGGCTACACCTTC. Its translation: CATSKGGRVDGYTF. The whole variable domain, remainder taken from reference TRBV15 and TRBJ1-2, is DAMVIQNPRYQVTQFGKPVTLSCSQTLNHNVMYWYQQKSSQAPKLLFHYYDKDFNNEADTPDNFQSRRPNTSFCFLDIRSPGLGDTAMYLCATSKGGRVDGYTFGSGTRLTVV.

The CDR3 coding sequence is TGTGCCAGCAGCTTAGTAGGAGCTGGCTACACCTTC. It encodes CASSLVGAGYTF. The J gene is TRBJ1-2, the V gene TRBV5-5; no reliable D call. The CDR3 is 12 residues long. V shed 2 bases and J shed 7 bases, with 9 bases lying between them. CDR1 SGHKS and CDR2 YYEKEE come from the germline V gene (reference sequence).

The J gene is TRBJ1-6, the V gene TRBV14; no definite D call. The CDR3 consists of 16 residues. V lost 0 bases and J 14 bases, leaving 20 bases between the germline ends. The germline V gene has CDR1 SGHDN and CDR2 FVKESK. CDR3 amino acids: CASSQEFGSRQRALHF. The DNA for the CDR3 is TGTGCCAGCAGCCAAGAATTTGGCAGCCGTCAGAGGGCCCTCCACTTT.

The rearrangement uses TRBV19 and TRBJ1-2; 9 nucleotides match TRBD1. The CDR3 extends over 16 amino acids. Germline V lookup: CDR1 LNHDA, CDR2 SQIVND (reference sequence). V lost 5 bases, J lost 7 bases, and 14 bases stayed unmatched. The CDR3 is CASSVQGAYNVAGYTF. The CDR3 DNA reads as TGTGCCAGTAGTGTACAGGGGGCTTATAACGTCGCTGGCTACACCTTC.

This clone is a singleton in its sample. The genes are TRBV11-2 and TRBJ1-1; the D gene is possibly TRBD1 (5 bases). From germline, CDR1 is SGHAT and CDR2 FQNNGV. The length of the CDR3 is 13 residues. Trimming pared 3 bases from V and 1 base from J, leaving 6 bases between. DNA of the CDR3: TGTGCCAGCAGCTTTACAGGGAACACTGAAGCTTTCTTT. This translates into CASSFTGNTEAFF.

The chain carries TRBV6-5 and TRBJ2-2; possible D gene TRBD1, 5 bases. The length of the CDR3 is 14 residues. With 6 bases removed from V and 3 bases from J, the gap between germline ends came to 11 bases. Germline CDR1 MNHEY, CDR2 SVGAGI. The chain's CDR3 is CASRRQGDTGELFF. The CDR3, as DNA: TGTGCCAGCAGACGTCAAGGGGACACCGGGGAGCTGTTTTTT.

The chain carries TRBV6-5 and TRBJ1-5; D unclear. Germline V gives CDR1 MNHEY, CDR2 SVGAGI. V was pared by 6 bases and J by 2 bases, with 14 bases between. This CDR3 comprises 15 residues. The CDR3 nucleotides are TGTGCCAGCAGGCGGTTGTCGGATGGCAATCAGCCCCAGCATTTT. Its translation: CASRRLSDGNQPQHF.

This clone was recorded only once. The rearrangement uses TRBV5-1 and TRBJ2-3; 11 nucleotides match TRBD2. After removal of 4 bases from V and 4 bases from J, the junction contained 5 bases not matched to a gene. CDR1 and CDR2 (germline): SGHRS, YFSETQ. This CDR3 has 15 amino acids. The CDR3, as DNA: TGCGCCAGCAGCCCACTAGCGGGGGTCTCAGATACGCAGTATTTT. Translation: CASSPLAGVSDTQYF.

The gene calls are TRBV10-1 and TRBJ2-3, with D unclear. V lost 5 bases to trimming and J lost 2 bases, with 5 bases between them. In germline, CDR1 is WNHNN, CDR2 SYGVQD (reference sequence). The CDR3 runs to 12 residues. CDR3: CASSPNTDTQYF. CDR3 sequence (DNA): TGCGCCAGCAGTCCTAACACAGATACGCAGTATTTT.

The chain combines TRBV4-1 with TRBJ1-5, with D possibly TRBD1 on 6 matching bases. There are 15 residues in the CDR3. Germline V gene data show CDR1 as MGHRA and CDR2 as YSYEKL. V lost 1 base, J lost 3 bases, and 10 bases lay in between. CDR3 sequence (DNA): TGCGCCAGCAGCCAAGGTCAGGGGAACAATCAGCCCCAGCATTTT. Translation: CASSQGQGNNQPQHF.